This T cell receptor (beta chain) appears in the sequencing data of a study of siplizumab effects on memory and regulatory T cells. Around 100,000 TCR templates underwent assay in each sample. Clones were sequenced by immunoSEQ multiplex PCR, and TCRdb holds only the in-frame ones, with some missing. The top ten hold approximately 1.8% of the sample, which has about 120,000 clones, around 94% seen once. The CDR3 runs to 14 residues. The germline V and J ends were trimmed by 2 bases and 4 bases, with 11 bases remaining between them. The germline CDR1 and CDR2 sequences are SEHNR and FQNEAQ (reference sequence). Study conclusions and caveats: Greater diversity than memory cells seemed evident in naive T cells, which also appeared to be major alloresponse contributors.

In the case of this clone: Its antigen is undetermined.

Sequencing was performed on non-Treg CD4+ T cells sorted from blood. V usage is TRBV7-9 and J usage is TRBJ1-1; D unclear. The receptor was isolated from a human donor in good health. The CDR3 here is CASSLYAGSTEAFF. CDR3 nucleotides: TGTGCCAGCAGCTTATACGCGGGGTCCACTGAAGCTTTCTTT.